The source of this TCR beta chain is a study of T cell responses to AZD1222 COVID-19 vaccine. In the study overall: Some second doses came at about 4 weeks and others at about 12 weeks; these were pooled. Regarding the study as a whole: Baseline testing showed seropositivity in only six AZD1222 recipients.

Sequencing used immunoSEQ multiplex PCR; TCRdb keeps in-frame clones, though not all of them. The sample has fewer than 130,000 clones, approximately 85% seen once. As for this clone: Its antigen remains unidentified.

Germline CDR1 is SGDLS and CDR2 is YYNGEE. The CDR3 consists of 18 residues. The germline V and J ends were trimmed by 4 bases and 0 bases, with 20 bases remaining between them. The gene calls are TRBV9 and TRBJ2-1; D could derive from TRBD1 or TRBD2 (5 bases each). Specimen: peripheral blood, collected on day 0 of AZD1222 vaccination. This TCR was sampled from an adult in good health. The CDR3 sequence: CASSPRSGRLSSYNEQFF. In DNA form, the CDR3 reads TGTGCCAGCAGCCCCCGGTCGGGGCGGCTTAGCTCCTACAATGAGCAGTTCTTC.